The 13 T cell receptor beta chains in this list originate from one sample, sequenced in a study of blood T cell repertoires in COVID-19. Assay: immunoSEQ multiplex PCR; the TCRdb copy retains only in-frame clones and omits some. Among some 150,000 clones listed, 84% were seen once. What was sequenced was peripheral blood. These TCRs come from a human donor in a cohort sampled during active COVID-19.

The table lists this clone with a count of one. The chain links TRBV7-3 to TRBJ1-1; 8 bases are a match to TRBD1. V trimming: 5 bases; J trimming: 6 bases; junction bases outside the gene matches: 5. The CDR3 contains 13 residues. Germline loops: CDR1 SGHTA, CDR2 FQGTGA. The CDR3 here is CASSGQGIAEAFF. CDR3 nucleotide sequence: TGTGCCAGCAGCGGACAGGGAATCGCTGAAGCTTTCTTT.

The chain is built from TRBV12-5 and TRBJ1-1, with no clear D. V was clipped by 6 bases and J by 11 bases, with 16 bases between them. This CDR3 has 12 residues. CDR1 and CDR2 (germline): LGHNT, FRNRAP. CDR3 sequence (DNA): TGTGCTAGTGGCTTAAACCCCCCGCGGGCTTTCTTT. Translation: CASGLNPPRAFF.

The rearrangement joins TRBV19 to TRBJ1-2; the D gene is possibly TRBD1 (5 bases). The V gene lost 5 bases and the J gene lost 7 bases, with 23 bases spanning the gap. Germline CDR1 and CDR2: LNHDA and SQIVND (reference sequence). The CDR3 totals 16 residues. The CDR3 here is CASSPPAGTKRFGYTF. For the CDR3, the DNA is TGTGCCAGTAGTCCCCCCGCCGGGACTAAGCGCTTTGGCTACACCTTC.

The sample holds a few counts of this clone. The chain carries TRBV9 and TRBJ2-5, with 9 bases fitting TRBD1. The germline V gene encodes CDR1 SGDLS and CDR2 YYNGEE. The junction had 2 bases not matched to a gene; V was cut back by 0 bases and J by 2 bases. CDR3 length: 15 residues. The DNA of the CDR3 is TGTGCCAGCAGCGTAGAGGGACAGGGTCAAGAGACCCAGTACTTC. Translating it yields CASSVEGQGQETQYF.

In nucleotides, the CDR3 is TGTGCCACCAGCACCGGTAGCGGCAATGAGCAGTTCTTC. As protein: CATSTGSGNEQFF. The chain has TRBV15 and TRBJ2-1; tentatively, D is TRBD2 (6 bases). The CDR3 runs 13 residues. CDR1 is LNHNV, CDR2 YYDKDF, per germline (reference sequence). Trimming cost V 4 bases and J 6 bases, with 10 bases left between them.

The chain carries TRBV29-1 and TRBJ1-5; D is possibly TRBD1 (5 bases). Germline lookup yields CDR1 SQVTM and CDR2 ANQGSEA. The CDR3 loop spans 15 amino acids. The V gene lost 6 bases and the J gene lost 0 bases, with 15 bases spanning the gap. CDR3 sequence: CSVAWGSDSNQPQHF. CDR3 bases: TGCAGCGTGGCATGGGGCAGCGATAGCAATCAGCCCCAGCATTTT.

This rearrangement joins TRBV7-2 to TRBJ1-5, with D tentatively TRBD1 (6 bases). The germline V gene has CDR1 SGHTA and CDR2 FQGNSA. V lost 3 bases, J lost 3 bases, and 12 bases lay in between. CDR3 length equals 15 residues. This CDR3 reads CASSFLQGPNQPQHF. The CDR3 nucleotides are TGTGCCAGCAGCTTTCTACAGGGCCCCAATCAGCCCCAGCATTTT.

The rearrangement links TRBV10-3 to TRBJ1-1, with 7 bases fitting TRBD1. CDR3 length: 13 amino acids. The V segment lost 6 bases and the J segment 0 bases; nucleotides outside the gene matches: 1. Germline V gives CDR1 ENHRY, CDR2 SYGVKD. CDR3 sequence (DNA): TGTGCCATCAGGACAGGGCTGAACACTGAAGCTTTCTTT. Protein sequence: CAIRTGLNTEAFF.

This chain links TRBV29-1 with TRBJ2-1; TRBD1 is a possible D gene (6 bases). Per the germline V gene, CDR1 is SQVTM and CDR2 is ANQGSEA. The V end lost 0 bases, the J end lost 9 bases, and 15 bases lay between the germline ends. The CDR3 is 14 residues long. The CDR3: CSVEEPDRLVEQFF. Written as DNA, the CDR3 is TGCAGCGTTGAAGAGCCTGACAGGCTCGTTGAGCAGTTCTTC.

V is TRBV5-6 and J is TRBJ2-7; TRBD2 matches at 7 bases. Trimming took 4 bases from V and 2 from J; bases not matched to a gene: 9. Germline CDR1 SGHDT, CDR2 YYEEEE. The CDR3 consists of 15 residues. The CDR3 is CASSTLAAQTYEQYF. In DNA, the CDR3 is TGTGCCAGCAGCACTCTAGCGGCCCAGACCTACGAGCAGTACTTC.

This sequence joins TRBV19 and TRBJ1-1; D gene unclear. CDR3 length: 13 residues. Trimming removed 5 bases at V and 6 bases at J, with 13 bases between. Per the germline V gene, CDR1 is LNHDA and CDR2 is SQIVND (reference sequence). The CDR3 protein is CASSLRVVAEAFF. DNA of the CDR3: TGTGCCAGTAGTCTCCGGGTCGTCGCTGAAGCTTTCTTT.

The chain joins TRBV7-2 to TRBJ2-3; 12 nucleotides match TRBD2. V was clipped by 3 bases and J by 5 bases; unmatched bases: 3. This CDR3 comprises 15 residues. The germline CDR1 and CDR2 sequences are SGHTA and FQGNSA. CDR3 nucleotides: TGTGCCAGCAGCTTCGGACTAGCGGGGTTAGATACGCAGTATTTT. It translates to CASSFGLAGLDTQYF.

This clone was detected a few times. CDR3 nucleotide sequence: TGTGCCAGCAGCCAAGATAGGGGACTCCCCACAGATACGCAGTATTTT. This encodes CASSQDRGLPTDTQYF. The V and J genes are TRBV14 and TRBJ2-3; tentative D call: TRBD2 (6 bases). CDR1 and CDR2 (germline): SGHDN, FVKESK. The CDR3 covers 16 residues. V lost 0 bases, J lost 2 bases, and 12 bases lay in between.